Presented here are 4 T cell receptor beta chains from one specimen sequenced in a study of T cells in Graves' hyperthyroidism and ophthalmopathy. There were TCR beta CDR3 regions amplified from RNA transcripts. Carried out on the TCR CDR3, a first-round RT-PCR used the HTBI primer set. MiXCR, run by TCRdb on the multiplex PCR reads, gives a single entry per CDR3 protein. Among 550,000 to 700,000 distinct CDR3 sequences listed, about 15% were seen once. The source material was blood. The receptors were sampled from a woman aged 40 to 49 with Graves' ophthalmopathy.

This chain links TRBV3-1 with TRBJ1-2; D is undetermined. Germline V gives CDR1 LGHDT, CDR2 YNNKEL (reference sequence). CDR3 length: 14 amino acids. Trimming cost V 1 base and J 2 bases, with 8 bases left between them. CDR3: CASSQGWVNYGYTF. CDR3 in DNA: TGTGCCAGCAGCCAAGGGTGGGTGAACTATGGCTACACCTTC.

This clonotype was recorded at least ten times. The chain couples TRBV20-1 to TRBJ1-1; D ambiguous. The CDR3 runs 13 residues. CDR1 and CDR2 from the germline V gene are DFQATT and SNEGSKA (reference sequence). CDR3 bases: TGCAGCATCAGAGTACAAGCCAACACTGAAGCTTTCTTT. Translation gives CSIRVQANTEAFF.

This clonotype was detected many times. This rearrangement joins TRBV20-1 to TRBJ2-4; D is perhaps TRBD2 (6 bases). Germline loops: CDR1 DFQATT, CDR2 SNEGSKA (reference sequence). The CDR3 contains 13 residues. Trimming removed 7 bases from V and 0 bases from J, with 10 bases in between. CDR3 sequence (DNA): TGCAGTGAGCGGGTAGTAGCCAAAAACATTCAGTACTTC. Residues: CSERVVAKNIQYF.

This clonotype was recorded at least ten times. This clone may be a read error of a much larger clone one base away. No conserved phenylalanine or tryptophan is present at the end of the CDR3, so a read error is the likely explanation. CDR3 sequence (DNA): TGTGCCAGCAGCGGACTAGCGGGAGTTGGGGAGACCCAGTACCTC. This translates into CASSGLAGVGETQYL. The chain joins TRBV6-1 to TRBJ2-5; 13 bases match TRBD2. V gave up 6 bases and J gave up 5 bases; unmatched junction bases: 6. This CDR3 is built from 15 residues. Germline CDR1 MNHNS, CDR2 SASEGT.